This T cell receptor beta chain was recorded in a study of CD8+ T cells in alopecia areata. Study details: Each day, treated patients took oral tofacitinib twice, at 5 to 10 mg per dose.

The trim removed 2 bases at V and 3 bases at J, leaving 0 bases unmatched. The germline V gene encodes CDR1 MRHNA and CDR2 SNTAGT. CDR3 length: 15 residues. Alopecia areata patients had lesional scalp punch biopsies and peripheral blood taken from them. There are a few counts of this clone. Reverse transcription of extracted RNA yielded cDNA, which provided the sequencing template. Produced via immunoSEQ multiplex PCR; TCRdb's table is partial and in-frame only. The sample includes about 11,000 clones, around 59% of them seen just once. The chain employs TRBV6-4 and TRBJ2-6; 8 bases fit TRBD1. This receptor was identified in a human donor with alopecia areata. The source material was skin, sampled at week 0. CDR3 DNA: TGTGCCAGCAGTGACGGACAGGGTGGGGCCAACGTCCTGACTTTC. Translating gives CASSDGQGGANVLTF.